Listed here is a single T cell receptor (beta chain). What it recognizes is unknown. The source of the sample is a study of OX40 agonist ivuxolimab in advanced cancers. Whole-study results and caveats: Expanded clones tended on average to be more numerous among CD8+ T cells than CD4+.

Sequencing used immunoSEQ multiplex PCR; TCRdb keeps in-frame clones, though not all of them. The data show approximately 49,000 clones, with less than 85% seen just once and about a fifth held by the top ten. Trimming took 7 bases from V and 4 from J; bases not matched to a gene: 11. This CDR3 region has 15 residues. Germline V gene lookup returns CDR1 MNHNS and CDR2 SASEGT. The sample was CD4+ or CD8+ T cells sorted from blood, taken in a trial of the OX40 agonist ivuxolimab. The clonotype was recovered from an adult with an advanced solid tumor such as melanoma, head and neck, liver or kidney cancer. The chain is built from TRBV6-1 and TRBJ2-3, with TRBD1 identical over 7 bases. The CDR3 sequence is CASILRQGSADTQYF. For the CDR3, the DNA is TGTGCCAGCATTCTTCGACAGGGATCCGCAGATACGCAGTATTTT.